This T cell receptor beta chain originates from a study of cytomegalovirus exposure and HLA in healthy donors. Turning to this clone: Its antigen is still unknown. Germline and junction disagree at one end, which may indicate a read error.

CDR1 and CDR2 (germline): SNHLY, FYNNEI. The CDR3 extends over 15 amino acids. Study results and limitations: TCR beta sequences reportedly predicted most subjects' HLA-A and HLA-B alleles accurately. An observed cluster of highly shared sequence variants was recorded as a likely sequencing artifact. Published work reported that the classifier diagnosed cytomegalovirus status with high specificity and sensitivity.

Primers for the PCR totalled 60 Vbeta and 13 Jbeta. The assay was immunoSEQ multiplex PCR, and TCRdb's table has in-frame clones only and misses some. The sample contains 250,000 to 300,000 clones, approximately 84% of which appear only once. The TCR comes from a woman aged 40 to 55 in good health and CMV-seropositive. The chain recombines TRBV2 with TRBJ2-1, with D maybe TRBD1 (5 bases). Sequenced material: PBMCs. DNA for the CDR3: TGTGCCAGCAGCGAAGGACACACACCATACAATGAGCAGTTCTTC. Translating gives CASSEGHTPYNEQFF.